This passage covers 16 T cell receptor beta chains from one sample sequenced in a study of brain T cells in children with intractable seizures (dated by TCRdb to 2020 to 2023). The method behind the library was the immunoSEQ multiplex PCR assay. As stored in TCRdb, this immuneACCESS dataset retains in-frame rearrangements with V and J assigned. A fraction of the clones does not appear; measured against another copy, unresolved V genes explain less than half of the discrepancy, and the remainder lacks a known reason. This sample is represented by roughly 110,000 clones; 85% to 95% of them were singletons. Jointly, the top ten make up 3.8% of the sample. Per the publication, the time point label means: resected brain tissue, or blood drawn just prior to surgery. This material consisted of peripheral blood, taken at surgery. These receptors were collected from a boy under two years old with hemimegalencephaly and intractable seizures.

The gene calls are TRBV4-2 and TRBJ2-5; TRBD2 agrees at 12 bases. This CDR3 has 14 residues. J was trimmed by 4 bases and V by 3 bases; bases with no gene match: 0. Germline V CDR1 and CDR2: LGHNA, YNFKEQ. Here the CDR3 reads CASSQTSGRETQYF. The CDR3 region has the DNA TGTGCCAGCAGCCAGACTAGCGGGAGAGAGACCCAGTACTTC.

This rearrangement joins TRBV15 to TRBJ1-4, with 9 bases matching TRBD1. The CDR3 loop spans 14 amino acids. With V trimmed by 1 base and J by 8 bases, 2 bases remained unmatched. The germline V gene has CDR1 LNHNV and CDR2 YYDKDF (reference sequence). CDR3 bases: TGTGCCACCAGCAGAGGCGGACAGGGGGAAAAACTGTTTTTT. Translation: CATSRGGQGEKLFF.

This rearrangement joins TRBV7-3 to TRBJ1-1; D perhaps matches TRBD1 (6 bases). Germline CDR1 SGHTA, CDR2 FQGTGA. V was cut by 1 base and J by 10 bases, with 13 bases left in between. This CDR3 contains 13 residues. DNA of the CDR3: TGTGCCAGCAGCTTAAATTTCGGGGGCGTAGCTTTCTTT. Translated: CASSLNFGGVAFF.

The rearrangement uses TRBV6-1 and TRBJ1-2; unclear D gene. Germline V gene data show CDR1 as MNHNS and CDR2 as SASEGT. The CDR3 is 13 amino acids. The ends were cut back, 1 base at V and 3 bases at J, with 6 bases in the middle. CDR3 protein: CASSEEWDYGYTF. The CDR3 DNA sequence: TGTGCCAGCAGTGAAGAATGGGACTATGGCTACACCTTC.

The CDR3 DNA follows: TGTGCCAGCAGCTTAGCGCTGAGGCCCCAGTACGAGCAGTACTTC. Translation gives CASSLALRPQYEQYF. V and J are TRBV7-9 and TRBJ2-7; D remains ambiguous. The CDR3 spans 15 residues. Germline V gene lookup returns CDR1 SEHNR and CDR2 FQNEAQ (reference sequence). V was cut by 0 bases and J by 4 bases, with 13 bases left in between. Full variable domain (outside the CDR3, taken from reference TRBV7-9 and TRBJ2-7): DTGVSQNPRHKITKRGQNVTFRCDPISEHNRLYWYRQTLGQGPEFLTYFQNEAQLEKSRLLSDRFSAERPKGSFSTLEIQRTEQGDSAMYLCASSLALRPQYEQYFGPGTRLTVT.

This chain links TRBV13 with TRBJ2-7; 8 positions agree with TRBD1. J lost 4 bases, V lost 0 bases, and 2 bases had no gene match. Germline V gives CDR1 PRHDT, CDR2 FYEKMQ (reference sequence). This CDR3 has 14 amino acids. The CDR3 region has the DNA TGTGCCAGCAGCTTAGGACAGGGGGTTTACGAGCAGTACTTC. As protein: CASSLGQGVYEQYF.

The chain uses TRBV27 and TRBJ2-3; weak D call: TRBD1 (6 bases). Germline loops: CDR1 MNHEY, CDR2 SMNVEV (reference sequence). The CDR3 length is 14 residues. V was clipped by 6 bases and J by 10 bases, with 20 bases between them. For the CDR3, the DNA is TGTGCCAGCAGCCCGACAGGAGTTTGGAGATCGCAGTATTTT. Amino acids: CASSPTGVWRSQYF.

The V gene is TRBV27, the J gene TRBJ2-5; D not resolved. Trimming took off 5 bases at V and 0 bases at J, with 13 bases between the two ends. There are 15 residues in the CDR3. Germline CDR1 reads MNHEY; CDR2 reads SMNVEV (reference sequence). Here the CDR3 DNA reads TGTGCCAGCAGTCCCTTCCGAGGCTACCAAGAGACCCAGTACTTC. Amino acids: CASSPFRGYQETQYF.

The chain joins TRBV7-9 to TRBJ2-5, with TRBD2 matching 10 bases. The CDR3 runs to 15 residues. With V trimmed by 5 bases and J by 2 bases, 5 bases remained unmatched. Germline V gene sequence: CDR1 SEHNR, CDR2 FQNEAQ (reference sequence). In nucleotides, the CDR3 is TGTGCCAGCAGCCGAGGAGCGGGAGGGCAAGAGACCCAGTACTTC. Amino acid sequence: CASSRGAGGQETQYF.

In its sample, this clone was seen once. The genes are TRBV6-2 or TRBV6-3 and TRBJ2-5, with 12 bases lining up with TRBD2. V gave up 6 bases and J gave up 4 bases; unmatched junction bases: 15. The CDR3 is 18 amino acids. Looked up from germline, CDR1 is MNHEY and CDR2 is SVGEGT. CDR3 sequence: CASSIHPSGRAAGETQYF. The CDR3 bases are TGTGCCAGCAGCATTCACCCTAGCGGGAGGGCCGCGGGAGAGACCCAGTACTTC.

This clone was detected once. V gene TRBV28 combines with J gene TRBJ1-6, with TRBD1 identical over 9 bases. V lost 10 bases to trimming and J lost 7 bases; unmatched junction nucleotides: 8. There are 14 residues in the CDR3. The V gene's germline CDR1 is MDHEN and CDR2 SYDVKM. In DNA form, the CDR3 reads TGTGCCATCCCAACCGGGACAGGGAATTCACCCCTCCACTTT. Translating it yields CAIPTGTGNSPLHF.

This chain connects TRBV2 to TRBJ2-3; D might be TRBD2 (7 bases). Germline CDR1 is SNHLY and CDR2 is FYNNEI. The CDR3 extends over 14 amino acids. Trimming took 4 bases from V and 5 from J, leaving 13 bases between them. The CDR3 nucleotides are TGTGCCAGCAGTGGGGTCGGGGGGCGAGATACGCAGTATTTT. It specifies CASSGVGGRDTQYF.

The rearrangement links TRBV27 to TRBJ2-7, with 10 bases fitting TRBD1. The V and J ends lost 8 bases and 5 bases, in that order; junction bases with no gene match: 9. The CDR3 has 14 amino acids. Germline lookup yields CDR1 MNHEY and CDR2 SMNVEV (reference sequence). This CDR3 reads CASALGTGVNEQYF. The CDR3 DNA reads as TGTGCCAGCGCACTCGGGACAGGGGTCAACGAGCAGTACTTC.

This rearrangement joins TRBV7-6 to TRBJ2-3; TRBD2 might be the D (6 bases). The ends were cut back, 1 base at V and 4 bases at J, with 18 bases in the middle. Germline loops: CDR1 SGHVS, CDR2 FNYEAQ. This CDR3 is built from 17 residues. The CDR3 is CASSLGTGGNLADTQYF. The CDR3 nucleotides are TGTGCCAGCAGCTTAGGGACGGGCGGGAATCTCGCAGATACGCAGTATTTT.

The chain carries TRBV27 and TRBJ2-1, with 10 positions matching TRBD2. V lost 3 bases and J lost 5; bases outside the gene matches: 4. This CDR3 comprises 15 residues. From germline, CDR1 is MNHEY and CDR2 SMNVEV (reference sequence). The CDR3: CASSFGAGGHNEQFF. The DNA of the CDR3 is TGTGCCAGCAGTTTTGGAGCGGGAGGGCACAATGAGCAGTTCTTC.

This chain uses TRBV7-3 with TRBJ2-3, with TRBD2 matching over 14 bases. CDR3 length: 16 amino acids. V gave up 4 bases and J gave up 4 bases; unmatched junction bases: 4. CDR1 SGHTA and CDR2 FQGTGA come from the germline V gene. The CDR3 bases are TGTGCCAGCAGCTCAAAGGGACTAGCGGGAGCAGATACGCAGTATTTT. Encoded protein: CASSSKGLAGADTQYF.